This T cell receptor (beta chain) was sequenced during a study of blood T cell repertoires in COVID-19. Overall study: The cDNA or gDNA used as material had been derived from T cells, B-cell-depleted T cells, or PBMCs.

As handled by the study authors: Counts of nucleated cells, estimated from reference gene primer amplification, were obtained. Profiling relied on immunoSEQ multiplex PCR, and the TCRdb table lists in-frame clones only, not all of them. V, J and clone size are those of that table, while D and trimming were read from the DNA. Seen here are about 200,000 clones, over 80% observed once, and the top ten hold around 25%. This CDR3 is 15 amino acids long. The V segment lost 2 bases and the J segment 1 base; nucleotides outside the gene matches: 4. Germline V gives CDR1 SGHDT, CDR2 YYEEEE. The sequence was obtained from a man aged 40-55 years with acute or convalescent COVID-19. The V and J genes are TRBV5-6 and TRBJ2-3; the match to TRBD2 covers 7 bases. Sequenced material: peripheral blood. The CDR3 sequence is CASSLGGRRTDTQYF. The CDR3 nucleotides read TGTGCCAGCAGCTTAGGCGGGAGACGCACAGATACGCAGTATTTT.